Below, 8 T cell receptor beta chains from the same sample are listed, as sequenced in a study of PD-L1 blockade in urothelial cancer. Time point specified: pretreatment peripheral blood. Generated by immunoSEQ multiplex PCR, the TCRdb table keeps only in-frame clones and is missing some. The sample has around 130,000 clones, about 81% seen once. The sequenced sample was PBMCs, obtained around atezolizumab (anti-PD-L1) treatment. The receptors were gathered from a man over 45 with urothelial cancer.

The V gene is TRBV11-3, the J gene TRBJ2-3, with 7 bases matching TRBD2. Germline values: CDR1 SGHNT, CDR2 YENEEA. V shed 1 base and J 2 bases; nucleotides not matched to a gene: 3. The CDR3 extends over 15 amino acids. The CDR3 is CASSLGGRDTDTQYF. Written as DNA, the CDR3 is TGTGCCAGCAGCTTAGGAGGGAGGGACACAGATACGCAGTATTTT.

This chain joins TRBV7-9 and TRBJ2-5; 7 bases align to TRBD1. The DNA matches TRBJ2-7 better at its end, which makes the J call doubtful. Germline V gives CDR1 SEHNR, CDR2 FQNEAQ (reference sequence). The CDR3 spans 15 residues. CDR3 sequence reads: CASSSQGTPSDEQYF. CDR3 nucleotides: TGTGCCAGCAGCTCACAGGGGACACCGAGTGACGAGCAGTACTTC.

This chain links TRBV9 with TRBJ2-5; the D gene is possibly TRBD1 (5 bases). Germline CDR1 is SGDLS and CDR2 is YYNGEE. The V and J ends lost 0 bases and 5 bases respectively, with 11 bases between them. The CDR3 is 14 amino acids. CDR3 sequence (DNA): TGTGCCAGCAGCGTAGGACTCTCAGGGGAGACCCAGTACTTC. It codes for CASSVGLSGETQYF.

The chain is built from TRBV5-1 and TRBJ2-7, with D unresolved. Trimming stripped 1 base from V and 2 bases from J, with 4 bases between. The CDR3 spans 12 residues. The germline V gene has CDR1 SGHRS and CDR2 YFSETQ. CDR3 nucleotide sequence: TGCGCCAGCAGCTTGACTCCCTACGAGCAGTACTTC. It is translated as CASSLTPYEQYF.

V and J are TRBV6-5 and TRBJ2-7; 11 nucleotides align to TRBD1. The CDR3 contains 16 residues. V was pared by 0 bases and J by 5 bases, with 6 bases of the junction left unmatched. CDR1 is MNHEY, CDR2 SVGAGI, per germline. CDR3 protein: CASSYSRDRGFNEQYF. The CDR3, as DNA: TGTGCCAGCAGTTACTCCCGGGACAGGGGGTTCAACGAGCAGTACTTC.

This clone was recorded only once. The chain uses TRBV5-4 and TRBJ1-1; D is perhaps TRBD1 (5 bases). Trimming shortened V by 4 bases and J by 1 base, and 14 bases separated the two germline ends. The CDR3 length is 15 residues. CDR1 is SGHNT and CDR2 is YYREEE in the germline V gene (reference sequence). The CDR3 sequence is CASSLPLGQNTEAFF. CDR3 nucleotide sequence: TGTGCCAGCAGCCTACCCCTGGGGCAGAACACTGAAGCTTTCTTT.

This clone was detected a few times. CDR3 protein: CASSLSGLAGVRETQYF. The CDR3 bases are TGTGCCAGCAGCTTATCGGGACTAGCGGGAGTAAGAGAGACCCAGTACTTC. V is TRBV5-6 and J is TRBJ2-5; 14 bases fit TRBD2. This CDR3 is built from 17 residues. V shed 2 bases and J 4 bases; nucleotides not matched to a gene: 7. The V gene's germline CDR1 is SGHDT and CDR2 YYEEEE.

This clone was detected once. CDR3 coding DNA: TGTGCCTGGAGTGGCCTACAGGGAGAGCCCCAGCATTTT. Translation: CAWSGLQGEPQHF. The genes are TRBV30 and TRBJ1-5; D perhaps matches TRBD1 (6 bases). Germline V gives CDR1 GTSNPN, CDR2 SVGIG (reference sequence). V lost 1 base, J lost 8 bases, and 12 bases lay in between. The CDR3 has 13 amino acids. The complete variable domain, with remaining parts taken from reference TRBV30 and TRBJ1-5, reads SQTIHQWPATLVQPVGSPLSLECTVEGTSNPNLYWYRQAAGRGLQLLFYSVGIGQISSEVPQNLSASRPQDRQFILSSKKLLLSDSGFYLCAWSGLQGEPQHFGDGTRLSIL.